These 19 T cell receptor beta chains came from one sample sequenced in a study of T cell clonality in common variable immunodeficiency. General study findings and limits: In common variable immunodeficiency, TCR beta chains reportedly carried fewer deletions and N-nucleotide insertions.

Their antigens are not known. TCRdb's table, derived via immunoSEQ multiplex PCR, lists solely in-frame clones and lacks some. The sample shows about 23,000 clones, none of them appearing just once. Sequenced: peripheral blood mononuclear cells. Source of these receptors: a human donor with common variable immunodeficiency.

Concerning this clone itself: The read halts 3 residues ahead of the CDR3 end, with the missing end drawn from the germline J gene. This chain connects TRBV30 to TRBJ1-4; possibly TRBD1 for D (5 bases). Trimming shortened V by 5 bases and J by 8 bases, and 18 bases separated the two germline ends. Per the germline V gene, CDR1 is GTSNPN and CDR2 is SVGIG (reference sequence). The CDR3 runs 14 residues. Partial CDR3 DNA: TGTGCCTGGGGGGCAGGCAGGGTGGAGGAAAAA. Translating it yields CAWGAGRVEEK. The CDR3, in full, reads CAWGAGRVEEKLFF.

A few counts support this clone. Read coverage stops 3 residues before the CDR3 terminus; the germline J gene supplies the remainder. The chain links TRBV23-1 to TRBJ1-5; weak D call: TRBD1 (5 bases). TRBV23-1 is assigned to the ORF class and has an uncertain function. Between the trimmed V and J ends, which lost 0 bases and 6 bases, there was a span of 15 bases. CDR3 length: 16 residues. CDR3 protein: CASSQSSQVLGQPQHF. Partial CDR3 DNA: TGCGCCAGCAGTCAATCCTCACAGGTCCTCGGTCAGCCC.

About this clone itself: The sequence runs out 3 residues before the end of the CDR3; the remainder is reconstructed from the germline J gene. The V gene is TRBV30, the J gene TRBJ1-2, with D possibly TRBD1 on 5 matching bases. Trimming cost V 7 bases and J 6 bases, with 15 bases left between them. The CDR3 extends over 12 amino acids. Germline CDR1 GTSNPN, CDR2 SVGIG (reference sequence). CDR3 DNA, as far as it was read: TGTGCCTTTACTCCTCAAGGGGATGGC. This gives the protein CAFTPQGDG. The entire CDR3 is CAFTPQGDGYTF.

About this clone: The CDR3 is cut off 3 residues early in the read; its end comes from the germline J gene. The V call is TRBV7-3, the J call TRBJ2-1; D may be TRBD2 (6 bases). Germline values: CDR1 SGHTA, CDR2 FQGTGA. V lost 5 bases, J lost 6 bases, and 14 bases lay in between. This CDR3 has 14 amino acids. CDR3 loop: CASSLWPGVNEQFF. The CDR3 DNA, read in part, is TGTGCCAGCAGCCTCTGGCCGGGGGTCAATGAG.

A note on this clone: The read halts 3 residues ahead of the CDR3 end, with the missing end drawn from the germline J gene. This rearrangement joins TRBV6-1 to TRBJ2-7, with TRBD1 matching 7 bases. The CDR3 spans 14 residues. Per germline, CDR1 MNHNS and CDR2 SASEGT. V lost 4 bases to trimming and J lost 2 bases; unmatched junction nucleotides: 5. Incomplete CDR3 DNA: TGTGCCAGCAGTGTGACAGGGCTTGCCTACGAG. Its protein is CASSVTGLAYE. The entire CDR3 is CASSVTGLAYEQYF.

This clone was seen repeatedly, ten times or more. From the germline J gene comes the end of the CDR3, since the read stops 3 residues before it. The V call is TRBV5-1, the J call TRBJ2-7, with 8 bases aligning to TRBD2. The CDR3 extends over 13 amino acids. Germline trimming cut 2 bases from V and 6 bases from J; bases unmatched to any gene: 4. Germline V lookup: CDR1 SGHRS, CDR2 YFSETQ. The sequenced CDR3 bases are TGCGCCAGCAGCTTTATTGCGGGAGGCGAG. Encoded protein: CASSFIAGGE. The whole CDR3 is CASSFIAGGEQYF.

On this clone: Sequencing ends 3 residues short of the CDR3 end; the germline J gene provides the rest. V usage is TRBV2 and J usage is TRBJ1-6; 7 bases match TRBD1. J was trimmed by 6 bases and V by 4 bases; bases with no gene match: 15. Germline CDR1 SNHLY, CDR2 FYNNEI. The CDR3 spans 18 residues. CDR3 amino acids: CASSGSVRGTDLNSPLHF. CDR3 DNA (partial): TGTGCCAGCAGTGGTTCTGTGCGCGGGACAGACCTTAATTCACCC. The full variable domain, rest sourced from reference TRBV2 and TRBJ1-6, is EPEVTQTPSHQVTQMGQEVILRCVPISNHLYFYWYRQILGQKVEFLVSFYNNEISEKSEIFDDQFSVERPDGSNFTLKIRSTKLEDSAMYFCASSGSVRGTDLNSPLHFGNGTRLTVT.

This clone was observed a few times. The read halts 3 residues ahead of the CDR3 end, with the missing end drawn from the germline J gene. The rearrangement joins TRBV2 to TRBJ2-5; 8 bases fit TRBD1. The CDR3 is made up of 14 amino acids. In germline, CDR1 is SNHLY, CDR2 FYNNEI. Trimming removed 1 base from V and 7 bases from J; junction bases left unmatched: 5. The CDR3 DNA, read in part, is TGTGCCAGCAGTGAAGGGACAGGGTCGGGGACC. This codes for CASSEGTGSGT. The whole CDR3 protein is CASSEGTGSGTQYF. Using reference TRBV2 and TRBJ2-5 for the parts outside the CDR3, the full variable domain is EPEVTQTPSHQVTQMGQEVILRCVPISNHLYFYWYRQILGQKVEFLVSFYNNEISEKSEIFDDQFSVERPDGSNFTLKIRSTKLEDSAMYFCASSEGTGSGTQYFGPGTRLLVL.

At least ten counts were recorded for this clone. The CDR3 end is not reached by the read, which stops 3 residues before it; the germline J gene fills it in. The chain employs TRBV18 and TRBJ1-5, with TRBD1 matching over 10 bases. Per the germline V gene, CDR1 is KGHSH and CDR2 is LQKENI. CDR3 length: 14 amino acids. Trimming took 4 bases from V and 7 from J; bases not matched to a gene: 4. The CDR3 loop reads CASSLGTGAQPQHF. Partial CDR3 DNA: TGTGCCAGCTCACTGGGGACAGGGGCCCAGCCC.

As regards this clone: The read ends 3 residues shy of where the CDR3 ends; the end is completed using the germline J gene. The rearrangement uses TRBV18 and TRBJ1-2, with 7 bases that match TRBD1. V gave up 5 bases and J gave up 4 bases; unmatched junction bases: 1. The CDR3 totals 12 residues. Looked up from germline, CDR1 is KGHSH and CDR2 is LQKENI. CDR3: CASSDRVYGYTF. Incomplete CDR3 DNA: TGTGCCAGCTCAGACAGGGTCTATGGC. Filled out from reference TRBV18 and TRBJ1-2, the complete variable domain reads NAGVMQNPRHLVRRRGQEARLRCSPMKGHSHVYWYRQLPEEGLKFMVYLQKENIIDESGMPKERFSAEFPKEGPSILRIQQVVRGDSAAYFCASSDRVYGYTFGSGTRLTVV.

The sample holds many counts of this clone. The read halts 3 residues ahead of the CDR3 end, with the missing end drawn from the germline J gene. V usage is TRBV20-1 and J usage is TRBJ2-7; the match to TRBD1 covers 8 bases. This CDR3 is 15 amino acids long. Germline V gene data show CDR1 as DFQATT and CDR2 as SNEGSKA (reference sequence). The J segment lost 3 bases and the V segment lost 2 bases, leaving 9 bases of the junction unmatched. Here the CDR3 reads CSARPSTGVVYEQYF. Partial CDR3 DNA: TGCAGTGCTAGACCTTCGACAGGGGTAGTCTACGAG.

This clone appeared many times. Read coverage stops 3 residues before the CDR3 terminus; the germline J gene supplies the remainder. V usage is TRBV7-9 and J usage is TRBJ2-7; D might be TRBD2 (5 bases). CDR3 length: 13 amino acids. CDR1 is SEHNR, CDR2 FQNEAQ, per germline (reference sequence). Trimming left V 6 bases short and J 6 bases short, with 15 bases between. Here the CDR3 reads CASSPSKAGEQYF. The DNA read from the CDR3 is TGTGCCAGCAGTCCCTCGAAGGCGGGCGAG.

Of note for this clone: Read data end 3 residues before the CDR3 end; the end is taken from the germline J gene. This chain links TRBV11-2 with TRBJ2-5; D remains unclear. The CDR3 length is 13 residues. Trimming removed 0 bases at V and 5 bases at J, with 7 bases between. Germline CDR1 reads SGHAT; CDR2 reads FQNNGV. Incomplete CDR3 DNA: TGTGCCAGCAGCTTAGATAGGGTTGAGACC. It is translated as CASSLDRVET. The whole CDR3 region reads CASSLDRVETQYF.

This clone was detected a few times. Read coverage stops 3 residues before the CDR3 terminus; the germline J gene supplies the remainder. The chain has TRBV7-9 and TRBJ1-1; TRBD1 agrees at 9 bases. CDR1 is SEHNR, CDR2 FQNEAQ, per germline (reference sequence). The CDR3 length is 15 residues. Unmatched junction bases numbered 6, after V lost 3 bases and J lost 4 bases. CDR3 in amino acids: CASSLTGGKSTEAFF. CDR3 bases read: TGTGCCAGCAGCTTGACAGGGGGAAAGAGCACTGAA.

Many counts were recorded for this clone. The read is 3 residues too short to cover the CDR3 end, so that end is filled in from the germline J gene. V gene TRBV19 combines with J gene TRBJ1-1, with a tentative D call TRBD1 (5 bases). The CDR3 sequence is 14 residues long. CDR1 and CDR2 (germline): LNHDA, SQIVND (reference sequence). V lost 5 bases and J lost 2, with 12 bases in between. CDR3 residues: CASSPSTANTEAFF. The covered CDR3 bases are TGTGCCAGTAGTCCCTCGACAGCTAACACTGAA.

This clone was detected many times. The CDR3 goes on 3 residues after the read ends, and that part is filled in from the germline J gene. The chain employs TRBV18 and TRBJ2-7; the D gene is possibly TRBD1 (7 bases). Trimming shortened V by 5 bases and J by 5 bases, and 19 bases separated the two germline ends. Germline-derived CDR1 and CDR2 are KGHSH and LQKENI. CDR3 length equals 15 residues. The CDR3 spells CASSFRRQGEDEQYF. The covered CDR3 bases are TGTGCCAGCTCATTTCGGCGGCAGGGGGAGGACGAG.

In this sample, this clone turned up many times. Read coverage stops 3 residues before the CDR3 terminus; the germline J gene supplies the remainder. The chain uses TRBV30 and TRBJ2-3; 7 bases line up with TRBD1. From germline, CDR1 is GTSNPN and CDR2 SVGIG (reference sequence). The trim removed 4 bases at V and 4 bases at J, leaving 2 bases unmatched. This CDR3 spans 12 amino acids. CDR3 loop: CAWKTGPDTQYF. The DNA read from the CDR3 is TGTGCCTGGAAGACAGGGCCAGATACG.

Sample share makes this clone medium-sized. The CDR3 loop is CASSATRDNYGYTF. CDR3 bases read: TGTGCCAGCAGCGCAACCAGGGATAACTATGGC. The rearrangement links TRBV5-4 to TRBJ1-2; perhaps TRBD1 as D (5 bases). The read ends 3 residues before the CDR3 terminus; that terminus is restored from the germline J gene. The V gene's germline CDR1 is SGHNT and CDR2 YYREEE (reference sequence). The CDR3 has 14 residues. Trimming took 4 bases from V and 1 from J, leaving 11 bases between them. Together with reference TRBV5-4 and TRBJ1-2, the CDR3 gives the full variable domain: ETGVTQSPTHLIKTRGQQVTLRCSSQSGHNTVSWYQQALGQGPQFIFQYYREEENGRGNFPPRFSGLQFPNYSSELNVNALELDDSALYLCASSATRDNYGYTFGSGTRLTVV.

Incomplete CDR3 DNA: TGTGCCAGAGGACAGGTAGCCCTTAACTATGGC. Translated: CARGQVALNYG. The whole CDR3 is CARGQVALNYGYTF. The V gene is TRBV2, the J gene TRBJ1-2, with 7 bases lining up with TRBD1. The CDR3 goes on 3 residues after the read ends, and that part is filled in from the germline J gene. There are 14 residues in the CDR3. The J segment lost 1 base and the V segment lost 9 bases, leaving 8 bases of the junction unmatched. In germline, CDR1 is SNHLY, CDR2 FYNNEI.